The following is a T cell receptor (beta chain) sequence with its context. Sequencing was performed with immunoSEQ multiplex PCR; in TCRdb, only in-frame clones are kept and a portion is missing. The table has 150,000 or so clones, 93% seen once. The CDR3 length is 15 residues. CDR1 MGHRA and CDR2 YSYEKL come from the germline V gene. Losses at the gene ends were 6 bases for V and 5 bases for J; bases not matched to a gene: 10. This sample was taken from a study of control samples from healthy donors and cancer patients. The chain combines TRBV4-1 with TRBJ2-1; 7 positions match TRBD1. The source material was blood. The receptor comes from a man aged 18-30 years in good health. This CDR3 is CASSSFQGDDNEQFF. DNA for the CDR3: TGCGCCAGCAGTTCCTTTCAGGGGGATGACAATGAGCAGTTCTTC.